The 6 T cell receptor beta chains given below trace back to one sample, sequenced in a study of cytomegalovirus exposure and HLA in healthy donors. Use of 60 Vbeta and 13 Jbeta primers characterized the PCR. Sequenced by immunoSEQ multiplex PCR; TCRdb stores in-frame clones only, minus some. The profile shows around 110,000 clones, more than 70% of them singletons. The source material was PBMCs. The receptors originated from a man aged 18 to 30 in good health and CMV-seronegative.

The chain carries TRBV29-1 and TRBJ1-1, with D possibly being TRBD1 (5 bases). Trimming pared 2 bases from V and 4 bases from J, leaving 8 bases between. The germline CDR1 and CDR2 sequences are SQVTM and ANQGSEA. The CDR3 contains 12 residues. The CDR3 protein is CSVETQGTEAFF. In DNA form, the CDR3 reads TGCAGCGTTGAAACCCAGGGCACTGAAGCTTTCTTT.

The chain recombines TRBV7-9 with TRBJ1-3; D is ambiguous. CDR1 SEHNR and CDR2 FQNEAQ come from the germline V gene (reference sequence). The CDR3 consists of 13 residues. CDR3 amino acids: CAAGGSAGNTIYF. DNA of the CDR3: TGTGCAGCGGGCGGGTCTGCTGGAAACACCATATATTTT.

The count of this clone is one. The J gene is TRBJ1-2, the V gene TRBV2; 7 nucleotides agree with TRBD1. Germline V gene sequence: CDR1 SNHLY, CDR2 FYNNEI. This CDR3 comprises 14 residues. J lost 1 base, V lost 10 bases, and 9 bases had no gene match. The CDR3 loop reads CATLRTGVNYGYTF. In DNA form, the CDR3 reads TGTGCCACCTTAAGGACAGGCGTTAACTATGGCTACACCTTC.

The chain has TRBV19 and TRBJ2-2; 8 positions match TRBD1. The CDR3 totals 15 residues. Germline CDR1 LNHDA, CDR2 SQIVND (reference sequence). Trimming took 6 bases from V and 0 from J; bases not matched to a gene: 3. CDR3 protein: CASSQGAANTGELFF. The CDR3 DNA sequence: TGTGCCAGTAGCCAGGGGGCAGCGAACACCGGGGAGCTGTTTTTT.

The J gene is TRBJ2-7, the V gene TRBV6-1; TRBD1 matches 9 bases. Germline CDR1 and CDR2: MNHNS and SASEGT. CDR3 length: 16 amino acids. With V trimmed by 2 bases and J by 6 bases, 11 bases remained unmatched. The CDR3 bases are TGTGCCAGCAGTGAATTAATGGGACAGGGCTTAGTCGAGCAGTACTTC. Protein product: CASSELMGQGLVEQYF.

This rearrangement joins TRBV7-8 to TRBJ1-3; D not resolved. The CDR3 covers 15 residues. Germline-derived CDR1 and CDR2 are SGHVS and FQNEAQ. V was cut by 4 bases and J by 0 bases, with 10 bases left in between. CDR3 loop: CASSSGLSSGNTIYF. Here the CDR3 DNA reads TGTGCCAGCAGCTCGGGGTTAAGCTCTGGAAACACCATATATTTT.